A single sample is the source of the 13 T cell receptor beta chains below, sequenced in a study of chemoradiotherapy in HPV16-positive cancers. Only in-frame clones appear in the TCRdb table, and some are missing; sequencing was by immunoSEQ multiplex PCR. Counted here are thousands of clones, 80% to 90% occurring once; the ten biggest clones make up roughly a quarter. The specimen comprised blood, sampled from a patient who underwent chemoradiotherapy. These receptor sequences come from a human donor with HPV-associated anogenital cancer.

This sequence joins TRBV7-3 and TRBJ2-3; 12 nucleotides line up with TRBD2. Germline trimming cut 2 bases from V and 3 bases from J; bases unmatched to any gene: 6. The CDR3 loop spans 17 amino acids. Germline V lookup: CDR1 SGHTA, CDR2 FQGTGA. The CDR3 DNA reads TGTGCCAGCAGCTTACGGCCCACTAGCGGGGGGACAGATACGCAGTATTTT. It translates to CASSLRPTSGGTDTQYF.

The chain is built from TRBV2 and TRBJ1-6; the D gene is possibly TRBD1 (5 bases). Trimming shortened V by 2 bases and J by 5 bases, and 13 bases separated the two germline ends. Germline values: CDR1 SNHLY, CDR2 FYNNEI. The CDR3 has 16 residues. The CDR3 DNA reads as TGTGCCAGCAGTGAAAGGGGCGGCATTAATAATTCACCCCTCCACTTT. Translated: CASSERGGINNSPLHF.

The chain has TRBV6-1 and TRBJ1-2, with D unresolved. CDR1 MNHNS and CDR2 SASEGT come from the germline V gene. V lost 1 base and J 4 bases, leaving 7 bases between the germline ends. The CDR3 runs 13 residues. CDR3 in amino acids: CASSEGTAYGYTF. As DNA, the CDR3 is TGTGCCAGCAGTGAAGGAACAGCCTATGGCTACACCTTC.

CDR3 amino acids: CASSPPKQGTFSYEQYF. The CDR3, as DNA: TGTGCCAGCAGCCCCCCTAAACAGGGTACGTTTTCCTACGAGCAGTACTTC. The rearrangement joins TRBV13 to TRBJ2-7, with D possibly matching TRBD1 (6 bases). V was trimmed by 5 bases and J by 1 base, leaving 21 bases between them. Germline V lookup: CDR1 PRHDT, CDR2 FYEKMQ (reference sequence). This CDR3 contains 17 residues.

The V gene is TRBV7-6, the J gene TRBJ2-5, with 13 bases aligning to TRBD2. Trimming cost V 9 bases and J 5 bases; bases outside gene matches: 12. Germline V lookup: CDR1 SGHVS, CDR2 FNYEAQ. The CDR3 consists of 16 residues. The CDR3 sequence: CASMEGTSGVLETQYF. The CDR3 coding sequence is TGTGCCAGTATGGAGGGGACTAGCGGGGTTTTGGAGACCCAGTACTTC. The full variable domain, with the rest looked up from reference TRBV7-6 and TRBJ2-5, is GAGVSQSPRYKVTKRGQDVALRCDPISGHVSLYWYRQALGQGPEFLTYFNYEAQQDKSGLPNDRFSAERPEGSISTLTIQRTEQRDSAMYRCASMEGTSGVLETQYFGPGTRLLVL.

This chain uses TRBV19 with TRBJ2-7; 9 positions agree with TRBD1. The germline CDR1 and CDR2 sequences are LNHDA and SQIVND (reference sequence). The CDR3 loop spans 13 amino acids. Unmatched junction bases numbered 7, after V lost 6 bases and J lost 7 bases. CDR3 DNA: TGTGCCAGTAGGCAACAGGGGGCTGGGGAGCAGTACTTC. Translation: CASRQQGAGEQYF.

J is TRBJ2-3 and V is TRBV7-9; weak D call: TRBD2 (5 bases). The V end was cut by 7 bases, the J end by 1 base, with 12 bases between. The CDR3 is made up of 14 amino acids. The V gene's germline CDR1 is SEHNR and CDR2 FQNEAQ (reference sequence). CDR3 sequence (DNA): TGTGCCAGCACCCCCGGGATGGGCACAGATACGCAGTATTTT. It codes for CASTPGMGTDTQYF.

V is TRBV19 and J is TRBJ2-4; D may be TRBD2 (7 bases). CDR1 is LNHDA, CDR2 SQIVND, per germline (reference sequence). Trimming removed 6 bases from V and 10 bases from J, with 16 bases in between. The CDR3 has 13 residues. The CDR3 coding sequence is TGTGCCAGTAGCTTCACAGGGACTAAGATTCAGTACTTC. This gives the protein CASSFTGTKIQYF.

The chain uses TRBV6-5 and TRBJ1-5; 10 nucleotides agree with TRBD1. After removal of 6 bases from V and 4 bases from J, the junction contained 6 bases not matched to a gene. The CDR3 is made up of 15 amino acids. The germline V gene encodes CDR1 MNHEY and CDR2 SVGAGI. CDR3 DNA sequence: TGTGCCAGCAGGGGGACAGGGGAGGGAAATCAGCCCCAGCATTTT. Its translation is CASRGTGEGNQPQHF.

The rearrangement links TRBV5-1 to TRBJ2-2, with D tentatively TRBD1 or TRBD2 (5 bases each). V was cut by 4 bases and J by 6 bases, with 19 bases left in between. Per the germline V gene, CDR1 is SGHRS and CDR2 is YFSETQ. The CDR3 loop spans 16 amino acids. The CDR3 sequence is CASSLRSSRDPGELFF. The CDR3 DNA follows: TGCGCCAGCAGCCTAAGGTCGAGCAGGGACCCCGGGGAGCTGTTTTTT.

For the CDR3, the DNA is TGTGCCAGCACCAAGCAAACAGGGGTTCACGGGGAGCTGTTTTTT. It specifies CASTKQTGVHGELFF. The chain couples TRBV2 to TRBJ2-2; 7 bases line up with TRBD1. The length of the CDR3 is 15 residues. Germline CDR1 reads SNHLY; CDR2 reads FYNNEI. V was pared by 7 bases and J by 7 bases, with 12 bases of the junction left unmatched.

V gene TRBV11-3 combines with J gene TRBJ2-3, with D uncertain. Trimming took off 3 bases at V and 1 base at J, with 8 bases between the two ends. This CDR3 comprises 14 residues. The germline V gene encodes CDR1 SGHNT and CDR2 YENEEA. The CDR3 region has the DNA TGTGCCAGCAGCTTTGGTGGGGGCACAGATACGCAGTATTTT. Its translation: CASSFGGGTDTQYF.

The chain carries TRBV4-3 and TRBJ2-2, with 7 bases fitting TRBD2. This CDR3 spans 16 amino acids. V trimming: 1 base; J trimming: 4 bases; junction bases outside the gene matches: 6. The germline V gene encodes CDR1 LGHNA and CDR2 YSLEER. The CDR3 here is CASSQVGTGGTGELFF. The CDR3 region has the DNA TGCGCCAGCAGCCAAGTGGGGACGGGAGGCACCGGGGAGCTGTTTTTT.